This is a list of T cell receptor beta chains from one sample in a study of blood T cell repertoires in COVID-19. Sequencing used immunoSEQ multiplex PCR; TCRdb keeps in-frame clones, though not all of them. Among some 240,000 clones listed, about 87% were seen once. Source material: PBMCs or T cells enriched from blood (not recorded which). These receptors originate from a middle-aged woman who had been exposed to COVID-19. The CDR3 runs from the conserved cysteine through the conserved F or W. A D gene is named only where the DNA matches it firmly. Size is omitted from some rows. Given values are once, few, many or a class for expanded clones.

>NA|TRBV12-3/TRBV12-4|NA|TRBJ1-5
TGTGCCAGCACGAGGAGCAATCAGCCCCAGCATTTT
CASTRSNQPQHF
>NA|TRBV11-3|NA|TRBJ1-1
TGTGCCAGCAGCTCCGGAGCAACCACTGAAGCTTTCTTT
CASSSGATTEAFF
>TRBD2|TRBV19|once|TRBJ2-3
TGTGCCAGTACCTCCCTAGCGGGAGCTGCAGATACGCAGTATTTT
CASTSLAGAADTQYF
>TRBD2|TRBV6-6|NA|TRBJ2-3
TGTGCCAGCAGCTCCGGCGGGGGGTCTAGCGGGGTAACTAGCACAGATACGCAGTATTTT
CASSSGGGSSGVTSTDTQYF
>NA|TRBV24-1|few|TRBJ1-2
TGTGCCACCAGTGGGGCAGACAGGTCCTATGGCTACACCTTC
CATSGADRSYGYTF
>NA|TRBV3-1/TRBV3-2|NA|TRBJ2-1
TGTGCCAGCAGCCAAGAGACGGGACTCCTATACAATGAGCAGTTCTTC
CASSQETGLLYNEQFF
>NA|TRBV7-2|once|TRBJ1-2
TGTGCCAGCAGCCCCTGGACAGCCCATAACTATGGCTACACCTTC
CASSPWTAHNYGYTF
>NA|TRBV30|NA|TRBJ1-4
TGTGCCTGGAGTCGGACAGTTCCTAATGAAAAACTGTTTTTT
CAWSRTVPNEKLFF
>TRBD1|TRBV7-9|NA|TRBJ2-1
TGTGCCAGCAGCTACAATAGGGGGCTCATGTACAATGAGCAGTTCTTC
CASSYNRGLMYNEQFF
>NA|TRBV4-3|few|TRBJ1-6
TGCGCCAGCAGCCAACTCAGGGGAGATAATTCACCCCTCCACTTT
CASSQLRGDNSPLHF
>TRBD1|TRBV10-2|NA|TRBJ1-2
TGCGCCAGCAGTGAGTCCGGGACAGTTCCTTTGGATTTTGGCTACACCTTC
CASSESGTVPLDFGYTF
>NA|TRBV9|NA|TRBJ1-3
TGTGCCAGCAGCGCCTCGGCAGGGCTTTACTCTGGAAACACCATATATTTT
CASSASAGLYSGNTIYF
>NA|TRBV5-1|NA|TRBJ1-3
TGCGCCAGCAGCTTAGGGGGCTCTGGAAACACCATATATTTT
CASSLGGSGNTIYF
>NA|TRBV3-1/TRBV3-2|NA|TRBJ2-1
TGTGCCAGCAGCCAAGGACTAGACAATGAGCAGTTCTTC
CASSQGLDNEQFF
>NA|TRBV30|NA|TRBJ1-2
TGTGCCTGGCAGGGAAAAGGCTACACCTTC
CAWQGKGYTF
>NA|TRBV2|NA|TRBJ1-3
TGTGCCAGCAGTGCCCAACTTCTCTCTGGAAACACCATATATTTT
CASSAQLLSGNTIYF
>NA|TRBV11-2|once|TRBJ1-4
TGTGCCAGCAGCTCGAACATGGGGAGGGAAAAACTGTTTTTT
CASSSNMGREKLFF
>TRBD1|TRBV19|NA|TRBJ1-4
TGTGCCAGTAGTTTGACAGGGCCTCTCGAAAAACTGTTTTTT
CASSLTGPLEKLFF
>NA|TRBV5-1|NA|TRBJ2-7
TGCGCCAGCAGCTTGTCGGTCCAGGAGGACGAGCAGTACTTC
CASSLSVQEDEQYF